One sample yielded the 26 T cell receptor beta chains listed below, sequenced in a study of blood T cell repertoires in COVID-19. Repertoires were generated with immunoSEQ multiplex PCR, while TCRdb's copy carries only in-frame clones and drops some. The sample has about 240,000 clones, about nine tenths seen once. The sample comprised peripheral blood. These receptors were obtained from a man aged 55 to 69 with acute or convalescent COVID-19.

This clone turned up a few times. This chain joins TRBV9 and TRBJ1-3; 8 bases fit TRBD1. The junction had 6 bases not matched to a gene; V was cut back by 1 base and J by 0 bases. The CDR3 length is 17 residues. CDR1 is SGDLS, CDR2 YYNGEE, per germline. CDR3 protein: CASSVSGGVISGNTIYF. CDR3 DNA: TGTGCCAGCAGCGTATCAGGGGGCGTTATCTCTGGAAACACCATATATTTT.

This clone was observed a single time. V usage is TRBV27 and J usage is TRBJ2-3, with TRBD2 identical over 12 bases. Germline values: CDR1 MNHEY, CDR2 SMNVEV (reference sequence). This CDR3 contains 19 residues. With 5 bases clipped from V and 0 bases from J, the junction kept 12 bases outside the gene matches. In nucleotides, the CDR3 is TGTGCCAGCAGTCCGACGCGACTAGCGGGAGTACCGAGCACAGATACGCAGTATTTT. It translates to CASSPTRLAGVPSTDTQYF.

The V and J genes are TRBV19 and TRBJ1-2; no clear D. This CDR3 contains 12 residues. Germline assignment: CDR1 LNHDA and CDR2 SQIVND (reference sequence). The V gene lost 3 bases and the J gene lost 4 bases, with 6 bases spanning the gap. The CDR3 sequence is CASSIRSYGYTF. The CDR3 nucleotides read TGTGCCAGTAGTATTAGGAGCTATGGCTACACCTTC. The full variable domain, completed using reference TRBV19 and TRBJ1-2, is DGGITQSPKYLFRKEGQNVTLSCEQNLNHDAMYWYRQDPGQGLRLIYYSQIVNDFQKGDIAEGYSVSREKKESFPLTVTSAQKNPTAFYLCASSIRSYGYTFGSGTRLTVV.

The J gene is TRBJ1-4, the V gene TRBV3-1 (or the pseudogene TRBV3-2), with 9 bases aligning to TRBD1. V trimming: 3 bases; J trimming: 5 bases; junction bases outside the gene matches: 4. CDR1 and CDR2 (germline): LGHDT, YNNKEL (reference sequence). The length of the CDR3 is 15 residues. This CDR3 reads CASSQGTGHNEKLFF. In DNA form, the CDR3 reads TGTGCCAGCAGCCAGGGGACAGGGCACAATGAAAAACTGTTTTTT.

This clone was recorded once. The chain is built from TRBV18 and TRBJ1-1; no clear D. V lost 3 bases, J lost 1 base, and 12 bases lay in between. This CDR3 comprises 15 residues. Germline CDR1 is KGHSH and CDR2 is LQKENI. In DNA form, the CDR3 reads TGTGCCAGCTCACCTACATTGGCCCCGAACACTGAAGCTTTCTTT. This codes for CASSPTLAPNTEAFF. Filled out from reference TRBV18 and TRBJ1-1, the complete variable domain reads NAGVMQNPRHLVRRRGQEARLRCSPMKGHSHVYWYRQLPEEGLKFMVYLQKENIIDESGMPKERFSAEFPKEGPSILRIQQVVRGDSAAYFCASSPTLAPNTEAFFGQGTRLTVV.

The chain uses TRBV28 and TRBJ1-6; 7 nucleotides align to TRBD1. The junction had 16 bases not matched to a gene; V was cut back by 4 bases and J by 10 bases. The CDR3 length is 17 residues. The germline gives CDR1 MDHEN, CDR2 SYDVKM. The CDR3: CASSSPTHRGARSPLHF. The DNA for the CDR3 is TGTGCCAGCAGTTCACCAACTCACAGGGGTGCGAGATCACCCCTCCACTTT. Drawing the rest from reference TRBV28 and TRBJ1-6, the complete variable domain is DVKVTQSSRYLVKRTGEKVFLECVQDMDHENMFWYRQDPGLGLRLIYFSYDVKMKEKGDIPEGYSVSREKKERFSLILESASTNQTSMYLCASSSPTHRGARSPLHFGNGTRLTVT.

The genes are TRBV7-2 and TRBJ2-1; 7 bases are a match to TRBD2. CDR3 size: 16 residues. The germline V gene encodes CDR1 SGHTA and CDR2 FQGNSA. V dropped 5 bases and J dropped 7; count of bases not matched to a gene: 14. The CDR3 coding sequence is TGTGCCAGCAGCCCCGAGGCTCTAGCGGAGTTTAATGAGCAGTTCTTC. It is translated as CASSPEALAEFNEQFF.

The chain couples TRBV3-1 (or the pseudogene TRBV3-2) to TRBJ1-2; D not resolved. The length of the CDR3 is 15 residues. Trimming removed 4 bases at V and 2 bases at J, with 14 bases between. From germline, CDR1 is LGHDT and CDR2 YNNKEL (reference sequence). CDR3 sequence: CASSPQLLANYGYTF. The DNA for the CDR3 is TGTGCCAGCAGCCCCCAGCTCTTAGCCAACTATGGCTACACCTTC.

The rearrangement links TRBV19 to TRBJ2-1, with 9 bases identical to TRBD2. Germline V gives CDR1 LNHDA, CDR2 SQIVND (reference sequence). Trimming cost V 3 bases and J 5 bases; bases outside gene matches: 8. The CDR3 loop spans 16 amino acids. CDR3 amino acids: CASSIRTSVVNNEQFF. The CDR3 DNA is TGTGCCAGTAGTATCAGGACTAGCGTCGTCAACAATGAGCAGTTCTTC.

This clone was seen a single time. Additional DNA sequences in this sample encode the identical CDR3. V and J are TRBV7-9 and TRBJ2-7; TRBD2 is a possible D gene (5 bases). The germline gives CDR1 SEHNR, CDR2 FQNEAQ (reference sequence). The CDR3 totals 14 residues. Trimming took 1 base from V and 2 from J, leaving 9 bases between them. CDR3 coding DNA: TGTGCCAGCAGCTTAGGTCGGGGAACCTACGAGCAGTACTTC. This translates into CASSLGRGTYEQYF.

This chain joins TRBV2 and TRBJ1-4; 10 bases fit TRBD1. Per germline, CDR1 SNHLY and CDR2 FYNNEI. J was trimmed by 7 bases and V by 7 bases; bases with no gene match: 9. This CDR3 has 15 residues. The CDR3 sequence is CASKGDRGSVEKLFF. DNA for the CDR3: TGTGCCAGCAAAGGGGACAGGGGTTCGGTTGAAAAACTGTTTTTT.

The chain has TRBV30 and TRBJ1-2; no clear D. Trimming removed 3 bases at V and 4 bases at J, with 18 bases between. The germline CDR1 and CDR2 sequences are GTSNPN and SVGIG (reference sequence). This CDR3 has 15 residues. CDR3 region: CAWRRGRGLPYGYTF. In DNA, the CDR3 is TGTGCCTGGAGGAGAGGGAGAGGTTTACCCTATGGCTACACCTTC.

The chain carries TRBV5-6 and TRBJ1-5; a weak D match, TRBD1 (5 bases). Trimming cost V 4 bases and J 5 bases, with 13 bases left between them. This CDR3 is 14 amino acids long. Per the germline V gene, CDR1 is SGHDT and CDR2 is YYEEEE. The CDR3 DNA sequence: TGTGCCAGCAGCGTATGGGGCCTCGATCAGCCCCAGCATTTT. As protein: CASSVWGLDQPQHF.

This rearrangement joins TRBV28 to TRBJ1-1; D is unclear. V was pared by 3 bases and J by 0 bases, with 14 bases between. The CDR3 spans 16 residues. Germline-derived CDR1 and CDR2 are MDHEN and SYDVKM. Here the CDR3 reads CASSFSSPGMNTEAFF. The CDR3 region has the DNA TGTGCCAGCAGTTTCTCCTCCCCCGGGATGAACACTGAAGCTTTCTTT. Using reference TRBV28 and TRBJ1-1 for the parts outside the CDR3, the full variable domain is DVKVTQSSRYLVKRTGEKVFLECVQDMDHENMFWYRQDPGLGLRLIYFSYDVKMKEKGDIPEGYSVSREKKERFSLILESASTNQTSMYLCASSFSSPGMNTEAFFGQGTRLTVV.

To note about this clone: Relative to the germline gene, one junction end is altered; a read error may explain this. The chain joins TRBV2 to TRBJ1-5; 8 positions match TRBD1. The CDR3 spans 14 residues. CDR1 is SNHLY, CDR2 FYNNEI, per germline. The CDR3 loop is CASSADRGNQPQHF. CDR3 coding DNA: TGTGCCAGCAGTGCCGACAGGGGCAACCAGCCCCAGCATTTT.

V and J are TRBV30 and TRBJ1-3; 7 nucleotides match TRBD1. The CDR3 is 13 residues long. Germline CDR1 reads GTSNPN; CDR2 reads SVGIG (reference sequence). V lost 4 bases and J lost 4; bases outside the gene matches: 4. The CDR3 sequence: CAWMRGRGNTIYF. The DNA for the CDR3 is TGTGCCTGGATGAGGGGGCGAGGAAACACCATATATTTT. The full variable domain, completed using reference TRBV30 and TRBJ1-3, is SQTIHQWPATLVQPVGSPLSLECTVEGTSNPNLYWYRQAAGRGLQLLFYSVGIGQISSEVPQNLSASRPQDRQFILSSKKLLLSDSGFYLCAWMRGRGNTIYFGEGSWLTVV.

V and J are TRBV3-1 (or the pseudogene TRBV3-2) and TRBJ1-4, with 8 bases aligning to TRBD1. Germline-derived CDR1 and CDR2 are LGHDT and YNNKEL (reference sequence). V gave up 2 bases and J gave up 3 bases; unmatched junction bases: 8. This CDR3 has 17 amino acids. In DNA form, the CDR3 reads TGTGCCAGCAGCCAAAACGTGCCAGGGGGCTCTAATGAAAAACTGTTTTTT. Translated, it gives CASSQNVPGGSNEKLFF.

This clone was found a few times. This chain connects TRBV5-1 to TRBJ2-7; D is possibly TRBD1 (5 bases). This CDR3 has 14 residues. The germline gives CDR1 SGHRS, CDR2 YFSETQ. V was trimmed by 0 bases and J by 2 bases, leaving 9 bases between them. The CDR3 DNA sequence: TGCGCCAGCAGCTTGGATACAGGACCCTACGAGCAGTACTTC. It translates to CASSLDTGPYEQYF.

V usage is TRBV10-3 and J usage is TRBJ2-7; 11 bases match TRBD2. The V gene's germline CDR1 is ENHRY and CDR2 SYGVKD. The CDR3 length is 15 residues. V was clipped by 2 bases and J by 2 bases; unmatched bases: 2. The CDR3 nucleotides are TGTGCCATCAGTGAGGTGACTAGCGGGACCTACGAGCAGTACTTC. Its translation: CAISEVTSGTYEQYF.

The chain combines TRBV7-2 with TRBJ2-7, with D possibly matching TRBD2 (5 bases). The CDR3 spans 12 residues. V was clipped by 5 bases and J by 7 bases, with 12 bases between them. Germline V gene lookup returns CDR1 SGHTA and CDR2 FQGNSA. The CDR3 DNA reads TGTGCCAGCAGCCAGGCGGGTATAGAGCAGTACTTC. Translation gives CASSQAGIEQYF.

The V and J genes are TRBV28 and TRBJ2-7; no clear D gene. CDR3 length equals 11 residues. In germline, CDR1 is MDHEN, CDR2 SYDVKM. V lost 4 bases and J lost 3, with 4 bases in between. The CDR3 DNA follows: TGTGCCAGCAGTTCAGACTACGAGCAGTACTTC. This encodes CASSSDYEQYF.

The V and J genes are TRBV10-3 and TRBJ1-2; TRBD1 matches 7 bases. The CDR3 runs to 15 residues. Germline assignment: CDR1 ENHRY and CDR2 SYGVKD. Losses at the gene ends were 4 bases for V and 2 bases for J; bases not matched to a gene: 7. CDR3 loop: CAISASSTGNYGYTF. The CDR3 DNA follows: TGTGCCATCAGTGCTTCCTCGACAGGGAACTATGGCTACACCTTC.

V gene TRBV4-1 combines with J gene TRBJ2-2; TRBD2 matches 8 bases. V shed 4 bases, J shed 6 bases, and the junction held 7 bases outside the gene matches. This CDR3 spans 15 amino acids. CDR1 is MGHRA, CDR2 YSYEKL, per germline. Written as DNA, the CDR3 is TGCGCCAGCAGCCTTTCCGGGACTAGATCCGGGGAGCTGTTTTTT. Translated, it gives CASSLSGTRSGELFF.

The chain joins TRBV10-3 to TRBJ2-1; TRBD2 matches 9 bases. The trim removed 3 bases at V and 6 bases at J, leaving 12 bases unmatched. Germline V lookup: CDR1 ENHRY, CDR2 SYGVKD. The CDR3 has 17 amino acids. CDR3 in amino acids: CAISDSSAGGGLNEQFF. The CDR3 DNA is TGTGCCATCAGTGATTCCTCAGCGGGAGGTGGGCTCAATGAGCAGTTCTTC.

The chain carries TRBV11-2 and TRBJ2-1; D possibly corresponds to TRBD2 (5 bases). This CDR3 is 14 amino acids long. The germline V and J ends were trimmed by 5 bases and 0 bases, with 8 bases remaining between them. Germline V CDR1 and CDR2: SGHAT, FQNNGV. The CDR3 nucleotides are TGTGCCAGCAGCCCCGGGGTCTCCTACAATGAGCAGTTCTTC. It specifies CASSPGVSYNEQFF.

The V call is TRBV28, the J call TRBJ2-7; 14 nucleotides agree with TRBD2. Germline CDR1 is MDHEN and CDR2 is SYDVKM. CDR3 length: 16 amino acids. V shed 10 bases, J shed 4 bases, and the junction held 12 bases outside the gene matches. In DNA form, the CDR3 reads TGTGCCACCCGAAGACTAGCGGGAGGGCCTGGGTACGAGCAGTACTTC. The encoded protein is CATRRLAGGPGYEQYF.